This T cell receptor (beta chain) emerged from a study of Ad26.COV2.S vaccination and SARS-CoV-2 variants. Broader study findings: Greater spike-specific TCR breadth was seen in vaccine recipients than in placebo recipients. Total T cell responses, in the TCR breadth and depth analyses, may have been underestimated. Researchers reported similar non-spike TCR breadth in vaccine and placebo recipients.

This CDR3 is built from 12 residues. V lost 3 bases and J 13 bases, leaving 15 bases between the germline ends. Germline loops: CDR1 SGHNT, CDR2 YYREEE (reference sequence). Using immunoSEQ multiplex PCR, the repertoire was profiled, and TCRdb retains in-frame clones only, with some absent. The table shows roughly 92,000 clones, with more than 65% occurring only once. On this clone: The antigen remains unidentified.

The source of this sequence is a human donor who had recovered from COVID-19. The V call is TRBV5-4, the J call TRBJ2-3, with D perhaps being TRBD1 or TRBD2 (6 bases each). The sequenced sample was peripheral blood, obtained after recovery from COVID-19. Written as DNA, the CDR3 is TGTGCCAGCAGCTGGTCGGAGGGGGATGAGTATTTT. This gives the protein CASSWSEGDEYF.